Below, 14 T cell receptor beta chains from the same sample are listed, as sequenced in a study of shared clonotypes between healthy human individuals (dated by TCRdb to 2019 to 2021). Libraries came from the immunoSEQ multiplex PCR assay. Not all clones reach the TCRdb copy of this immuneACCESS table, which keeps in-frame sequences only. Checked studies attribute under half of the gap to unresolved V genes and leave the rest unexplained. For this sample the table gives roughly 450,000 clones, of which more than 65% were detected only once. Of the sample, under 15% is held by the ten largest clones. What was sequenced was PBMCs. Receptors originate from a middle-aged woman in good health. Some clones in this sample may be carry-over from other donors' samples.

Worth noting for this clone: Only one base separates this from a far larger clonotype, so it likely reflects a read error. This sequence joins TRBV5-8 and TRBJ1-1, with 9 bases lining up with TRBD1. Germline V gene data show CDR1 as SGHTS and CDR2 as YDEGEE. This CDR3 is 14 amino acids long. V trimming: 4 bases; J trimming: 1 base; junction bases outside the gene matches: 2. CDR3 nucleotides: TGTGCCAGCAGCCTGACAGGGGGGAACACTGAAGCTTTCTTT. Protein product: CASSLTGGNTEAFF.

The rearrangement joins TRBV11-2 to TRBJ2-1, with D perhaps TRBD1 or TRBD2 (7 bases each). Germline V lookup: CDR1 SGHAT, CDR2 FQNNGV. With 1 base removed from V and 5 bases from J, the gap between germline ends came to 12 bases. The CDR3 loop spans 15 amino acids. The CDR3, as DNA: TGTGCCAGCAGCTTAGCCAGGGGGGGCCACAATGAGCAGTTCTTC. This encodes CASSLARGGHNEQFF. Variable domain in full (rest from reference TRBV11-2 and TRBJ2-1): EAGVAQSPRYKIIEKRQSVAFWCNPISGHATLYWYQQILGQGPKLLIQFQNNGVVDDSQLPKDRFSAERLKGVDSTLKIQPAKLEDSAVYLCASSLARGGHNEQFFGPGTRLTVL.

The chain recombines TRBV4-2 with TRBJ2-3, with D possibly being TRBD2 (6 bases). In germline, CDR1 is LGHNA, CDR2 YNFKEQ. The CDR3 contains 16 residues. Trimming removed 4 bases from V and 3 bases from J, with 17 bases in between. CDR3 protein: CASSRRLDHLTDTQYF. CDR3 DNA sequence: TGTGCCAGCAGCCGCAGACTAGATCACCTGACAGATACGCAGTATTTT.

The gene calls are TRBV7-9 and TRBJ2-6, with 10 bases identical to TRBD1. This CDR3 is 18 amino acids long. Germline CDR1 reads SEHNR; CDR2 reads FQNEAQ (reference sequence). V was clipped by 5 bases and J by 0 bases; unmatched bases: 7. The CDR3: CASSKDRGLDSGANVLTF. The CDR3, as DNA: TGTGCCAGCAGCAAGGACAGGGGGTTGGACTCTGGGGCCAACGTCCTGACTTTC. Together with reference TRBV7-9 and TRBJ2-6, the CDR3 gives the full variable domain: DTGVSQNPRHKITKRGQNVTFRCDPISEHNRLYWYRQTLGQGPEFLTYFQNEAQLEKSRLLSDRFSAERPKGSFSTLEIQRTEQGDSAMYLCASSKDRGLDSGANVLTFGAGSRLTVL.

V gene TRBV9 combines with J gene TRBJ2-2; D perhaps matches TRBD1 (5 bases). CDR1 is SGDLS and CDR2 is YYNGEE in the germline V gene. The CDR3 has 15 residues. V lost 4 bases to trimming and J lost 5 bases, with 15 bases between them. CDR3 DNA: TGTGCCAGCAGCCCAAGGGGCTCGGAAACCGGGGAGCTGTTTTTT. This translates into CASSPRGSETGELFF.

This clone was counted only a few times. The chain recombines TRBV28 with TRBJ2-7; TRBD1 aligns across 7 bases. The CDR3 is 14 residues long. Germline assignment: CDR1 MDHEN and CDR2 SYDVKM. V lost 7 bases and J lost 4; bases outside the gene matches: 10. The CDR3 region has the DNA TGTGCCAGCAACGGGGACAGAGACATTTACGAGCAGTACTTC. Its translation: CASNGDRDIYEQYF.

This chain connects TRBV9 to TRBJ2-5, with 7 nucleotides matching TRBD2. CDR1 and CDR2 from the germline V gene are SGDLS and YYNGEE. The V gene end was trimmed by 4 bases and the J gene end by 5 bases; junction bases not matched to a gene: 14. CDR3 length: 16 amino acids. CDR3 in amino acids: CASSPREVGLGETQYF. DNA of the CDR3: TGTGCCAGCAGCCCACGGGAGGTGGGGTTAGGGGAGACCCAGTACTTC.

This clone was observed a single time. The chain employs TRBV30 and TRBJ1-2, with TRBD1 matching over 7 bases. CDR3 length equals 13 residues. The trim removed 2 bases at V and 4 bases at J, leaving 4 bases unmatched. Per germline, CDR1 GTSNPN and CDR2 SVGIG (reference sequence). The CDR3 DNA reads TGTGCCTGGAGTCCGACAGGGCGCTATGGCTACACCTTC. It yields the protein CAWSPTGRYGYTF.

J is TRBJ2-7 and V is TRBV18, with 14 bases matching TRBD2. CDR1 is KGHSH and CDR2 is LQKENI in the germline V gene. The CDR3 is 15 residues long. V was pared by 5 bases and J by 5 bases, with 5 bases of the junction left unmatched. CDR3 sequence (DNA): TGTGCCAGCTCATGGGGACTAGCGGGAGTGAACGAGCAGTACTTC. Encoded protein: CASSWGLAGVNEQYF.

The CDR3 is CASSFLRNPMYEQYF. The CDR3 coding sequence is TGTGCCAGCAGCTTTCTCCGTAACCCCATGTACGAGCAGTACTTC. This chain connects TRBV7-2 to TRBJ2-7, with unresolved D. The CDR3 totals 15 residues. Per the germline V gene, CDR1 is SGHTA and CDR2 is FQGNSA. The V and J ends lost 3 bases and 4 bases respectively, with 16 bases between them.

This clone showed up many times. J is TRBJ2-3 and V is TRBV7-6, with D perhaps assigned TRBD1 or TRBD2 (6 bases each). This CDR3 contains 16 residues. CDR1 and CDR2 from the germline V gene are SGHVS and FNYEAQ. Trimming took off 5 bases at V and 0 bases at J, with 15 bases between the two ends. The CDR3: CASSRSTGTSTDTQYF. CDR3 nucleotides: TGTGCCAGCAGCAGATCAACAGGGACTAGCACAGATACGCAGTATTTT. Together with reference TRBV7-6 and TRBJ2-3, the CDR3 gives the full variable domain: GAGVSQSPRYKVTKRGQDVALRCDPISGHVSLYWYRQALGQGPEFLTYFNYEAQQDKSGLPNDRFSAERPEGSISTLTIQRTEQRDSAMYRCASSRSTGTSTDTQYFGPGTRLTVL.

The chain combines TRBV28 with TRBJ2-5; 8 positions agree with TRBD1. Looked up from germline, CDR1 is MDHEN and CDR2 is SYDVKM. The V segment lost 6 bases and the J segment 5 bases; nucleotides outside the gene matches: 11. The CDR3 is made up of 15 amino acids. CDR3 sequence reads: CASSPWAGGDETQYF. For the CDR3, the DNA is TGTGCCAGCAGCCCATGGGCAGGGGGCGACGAGACCCAGTACTTC.

The CDR3 is CSGSGRPGTSAGVGQFF. CDR3 in DNA: TGCAGCGGATCGGGACGTCCTGGGACTAGCGCGGGGGTAGGGCAGTTCTTC. The J gene is TRBJ2-1, the V gene TRBV29-1; 10 bases agree with TRBD2. From germline, CDR1 is SQVTM and CDR2 ANQGSEA. The CDR3 consists of 17 residues. V was clipped by 7 bases and J by 12 bases; unmatched bases: 24.

This clone was seen only once. CDR3 in DNA: TGTGCCAGCAGTTACGATGCCGGACAGAGCTACGAGCAGTACTTC. Protein sequence: CASSYDAGQSYEQYF. This chain uses TRBV27 with TRBJ2-7; possible D gene TRBD1, 6 bases. Trimming took off 4 bases at V and 3 bases at J, with 16 bases between the two ends. Looked up from germline, CDR1 is MNHEY and CDR2 is SMNVEV (reference sequence). The CDR3 consists of 15 residues.